These 32 T cell receptor beta chains were sequenced from one sample in a study of Ad26.COV2.S vaccination and SARS-CoV-2 variants (dated by TCRdb to the early 2020s). This specimen's treatment or condition label, per the study, means: 19 received Ad26.COV2.S at low or high dose, single or two shots; about 5 received placebo; per-sample allocation not given. For vaccine and placebo recipients, repertoires were sequenced using samples collected on day 63 after the first injection. The library was obtained by the immunoSEQ multiplex PCR assay. Imported from immuneACCESS, the table was reduced by TCRdb to in-frame sequences with V and J called. These copies leave out some clones; in studies compared against another copy, an unresolved V gene accounts for under half, and the cause of the remainder is not known. Present in this sample are about 680,000 clones, 89% of which were seen just once. The leading ten clones occupy roughly 1.5% of the sample.

Here the sequenced sample was peripheral blood, taken in a trial of Ad26.COV2.S vaccine versus placebo. These receptors came from a person aged 18-60 years who received the Ad26.COV2.S COVID-19 vaccine or a placebo.

This clone was detected a few times. V gene TRBV15 combines with J gene TRBJ1-3; D not certain. The CDR3 covers 15 residues. Trimming removed 7 bases at V and 0 bases at J, with 13 bases between. Per the germline V gene, CDR1 is LNHNV and CDR2 is YYDKDF (reference sequence). DNA of the CDR3: TGTGCCACCACGAGTATTAAGGGCTCTGGAAACACCATATATTTT. This codes for CATTSIKGSGNTIYF.

This clone was seen a single time. The chain employs TRBV18 and TRBJ1-2, with 10 bases identical to TRBD1. The CDR3 spans 16 residues. Trimming took 2 bases from V and 4 from J; bases not matched to a gene: 7. The V gene's germline CDR1 is KGHSH and CDR2 LQKENI. CDR3 residues: CASSPETGGAGYGYTF. The CDR3 DNA sequence: TGTGCCAGCTCACCAGAGACAGGGGGCGCGGGCTATGGCTACACCTTC.

V usage is TRBV10-3 and J usage is TRBJ2-3, with 9 bases identical to TRBD2. There are 15 residues in the CDR3. Trimming at V came to 1 base and at J to 1 base, leaving 0 bases not matched to a gene. From germline, CDR1 is ENHRY and CDR2 SYGVKD. CDR3 amino acids: CAISELAGGTDTQYF. The CDR3 coding sequence is TGTGCCATCAGTGAGTTAGCGGGAGGCACAGATACGCAGTATTTT.

The CDR3 DNA is TGTGCCAGCAGTAGGGGGGCTGATTACAATGAGCAGTTCTTC. Residues: CASSRGADYNEQFF. The chain couples TRBV27 to TRBJ2-1, with D perhaps given as TRBD1 or TRBD2 (6 bases each). This CDR3 is 14 amino acids long. Germline V gene sequence: CDR1 MNHEY, CDR2 SMNVEV (reference sequence). V was cut by 5 bases and J by 4 bases, with 12 bases left in between.

This clone was detected only a few times. This CDR3 is CAWSSDSGLREQYF. For the CDR3, the DNA is TGTGCCTGGAGTTCAGATTCGGGTCTGCGCGAGCAGTACTTC. J is TRBJ2-7 and V is TRBV30; D unresolved. The CDR3 runs to 14 residues. The V gene's germline CDR1 is GTSNPN and CDR2 SVGIG (reference sequence). Trimming left V 2 bases short and J 6 bases short, with 17 bases between.

This chain links TRBV7-9 with TRBJ2-5, with D possibly being TRBD2 (6 bases). CDR1 SEHNR and CDR2 FQNEAQ come from the germline V gene (reference sequence). The CDR3 contains 16 residues. Trimming removed 1 base from V and 3 bases from J, with 15 bases in between. CDR3 in DNA: TGTGCCAGCAGCTTAGGCGGGATGAGCTCTAAAGAGACCCAGTACTTC. Its translation: CASSLGGMSSKETQYF.

This clone showed up just a few times. This chain joins TRBV18 and TRBJ2-2; possible D gene TRBD2, 5 bases. Trimming removed 2 bases from V and 5 bases from J, with 18 bases in between. Looked up from germline, CDR1 is KGHSH and CDR2 is LQKENI. The CDR3 contains 17 residues. CDR3 coding DNA: TGTGCCAGCTCACCAATTCTCAGCGGAGGTGGGACCGGGGAGCTGTTTTTT. Protein sequence: CASSPILSGGGTGELFF.

This chain links TRBV27 with TRBJ2-3; TRBD2 matches 10 bases. This CDR3 spans 18 amino acids. V lost 6 bases, J lost 0 bases, and 12 bases stayed unmatched. Per the germline V gene, CDR1 is MNHEY and CDR2 is SMNVEV (reference sequence). CDR3 amino acids: CASSPIAGGLTSTDTQYF. The CDR3 nucleotides read TGTGCCAGCAGCCCCATAGCGGGAGGCCTCACTAGCACAGATACGCAGTATTTT.

This chain links TRBV14 with TRBJ2-1, with 8 bases matching TRBD2. J gave up 3 bases and V 6 bases, and 7 bases lay outside the gene matches. CDR1 and CDR2 (germline): SGHDN, FVKESK. CDR3 length: 15 amino acids. This CDR3 is CASSSGTSIYNEQFF. DNA for the CDR3: TGTGCCAGCAGTTCCGGGACTAGTATCTACAATGAGCAGTTCTTC.

The CDR3 nucleotides are TGTGCCAGCAGTATGTTCGACTATGGCTACACCTTC. This gives the protein CASSMFDYGYTF. V and J are TRBV12-3 or TRBV12-4 and TRBJ1-2, with D unclear. This CDR3 comprises 12 residues. Trimming took 5 bases from V and 3 from J, leaving 7 bases between them.

This clone was seen just once. CDR3 amino acids: CSPGQDTEAFF. Here the CDR3 DNA reads TGCAGTCCGGGACAGGACACTGAAGCTTTCTTT. The rearrangement links TRBV20-1 to TRBJ1-1; 8 nucleotides line up with TRBD1. CDR3 length equals 11 residues. The germline V gene encodes CDR1 DFQATT and CDR2 SNEGSKA (reference sequence). V shed 8 bases and J 3 bases; nucleotides not matched to a gene: 2.

The genes are TRBV6-5 and TRBJ1-1; D unclear. CDR1 MNHEY and CDR2 SVGAGI come from the germline V gene. V gave up 5 bases and J gave up 1 base, with 8 bases separating them. This CDR3 has 13 amino acids. The CDR3 spells CASSRAGNTEAFF. The CDR3 coding sequence is TGTGCCAGCAGTAGAGCGGGGAACACTGAAGCTTTCTTT.

To note about this clone: In the same sample, other DNA sequences code for this CDR3. This chain links TRBV6-5 with TRBJ2-7; D perhaps matches TRBD2 (6 bases). CDR1 and CDR2 from the germline V gene are MNHEY and SVGAGI. V was pared by 0 bases and J by 3 bases, with 12 bases between. This CDR3 contains 15 residues. The CDR3 DNA reads TGTGCCAGCAGTTACTCGACCGGGGGTGGCTACGAGCAGTACTTC. Protein product: CASSYSTGGGYEQYF.

V usage is TRBV27 and J usage is TRBJ1-2; no clear D gene. There are 14 residues in the CDR3. Germline V gives CDR1 MNHEY, CDR2 SMNVEV (reference sequence). V lost 2 bases to trimming and J lost 8 bases, with 15 bases between them. CDR3 nucleotides: TGTGCCAGCAGTTTAAATCGGGAGCAGGAAGGCTACACCTTC. This encodes CASSLNREQEGYTF.

The chain joins TRBV19 to TRBJ2-7; possibly TRBD1 or TRBD2 for D (6 bases each). The CDR3 consists of 14 residues. The germline V and J ends were trimmed by 3 bases and 2 bases, with 11 bases remaining between them. Germline V gives CDR1 LNHDA, CDR2 SQIVND (reference sequence). This CDR3 reads CASSMEGGPYEQYF. CDR3 DNA: TGTGCCAGTAGTATGGAGGGGGGACCCTACGAGCAGTACTTC.

The chain has TRBV3-1 (or the pseudogene TRBV3-2) and TRBJ1-4; no reliable D call. The germline gives CDR1 LGHDT, CDR2 YNNKEL (reference sequence). V was trimmed by 1 base and J by 5 bases, leaving 17 bases between them. The CDR3 is 17 residues long. The chain's CDR3 is CASSQGGSRASNEKLFF. The CDR3 DNA is TGTGCCAGCAGCCAAGGGGGTTCGCGGGCGTCGAATGAAAAACTGTTTTTT.

This chain uses TRBV6-5 with TRBJ2-1, with D hard to call. CDR3 length: 13 residues. Trimming took 0 bases from V and 9 from J, leaving 9 bases between them. CDR1 MNHEY and CDR2 SVGAGI come from the germline V gene. Written as DNA, the CDR3 is TGTGCCAGCAGTTACTCGAAAGGGCTTGAGCAGTTCTTC. It encodes CASSYSKGLEQFF.

The J gene is TRBJ1-1, the V gene TRBV2; TRBD1 might be the D (5 bases). Trimming stripped 5 bases from V and 3 bases from J, with 10 bases between. The CDR3 runs 13 residues. Germline-derived CDR1 and CDR2 are SNHLY and FYNNEI. The CDR3 spells CASSPQGDTEAFF. The CDR3 bases are TGTGCCAGCAGTCCCCAGGGAGACACTGAAGCTTTCTTT. The full variable domain, in which reference TRBV2 and TRBJ1-1 provide the parts outside the CDR3, is EPEVTQTPSHQVTQMGQEVILRCVPISNHLYFYWYRQILGQKVEFLVSFYNNEISEKSEIFDDQFSVERPDGSNFTLKIRSTKLEDSAMYFCASSPQGDTEAFFGQGTRLTVV.

The rearrangement joins TRBV11-2 to TRBJ2-7; 9 bases are a match to TRBD2. This CDR3 region has 15 residues. The germline CDR1 and CDR2 sequences are SGHAT and FQNNGV. Trimming took 2 bases from V and 0 from J; bases not matched to a gene: 2. The DNA of the CDR3 is TGTGCCAGCAGCTTAAGTAGCGGGAGCTCCTACGAGCAGTACTTC. It specifies CASSLSSGSSYEQYF.

This clone occurred once. The V call is TRBV6-1, the J call TRBJ2-3, with D tentatively TRBD2 (5 bases). The germline V gene has CDR1 MNHNS and CDR2 SASEGT. This CDR3 spans 15 amino acids. V lost 6 bases and J lost 2, with 15 bases in between. This CDR3 is CASSRGETLTDTQYF. The CDR3 DNA follows: TGTGCCAGCAGCCGTGGGGAGACTCTCACAGATACGCAGTATTTT.

The chain recombines TRBV5-5 with TRBJ1-1; 7 bases align to TRBD1. The CDR3 extends over 14 amino acids. Trimming removed 4 bases from V and 6 bases from J; junction bases left unmatched: 9. The germline V gene has CDR1 SGHKS and CDR2 YYEKEE (reference sequence). CDR3 sequence (DNA): TGTGCCAGCAGCCCAGGAATTCAGGGGGCTGAAGCTTTCTTT. This sequence encodes CASSPGIQGAEAFF.

The chain carries TRBV5-5 and TRBJ2-3, with 7 nucleotides matching TRBD1. The V gene's germline CDR1 is SGHKS and CDR2 YYEKEE (reference sequence). V lost 4 bases, J lost 2 bases, and 7 bases stayed unmatched. The CDR3 consists of 15 residues. The CDR3 DNA is TGTGCCAGCAGCAGAAGGACAGGAGTCACAGATACGCAGTATTTT. Its protein is CASSRRTGVTDTQYF. The full variable domain, with the rest looked up from reference TRBV5-5 and TRBJ2-3, is DAGVTQSPTHLIKTRGQQVTLRCSPISGHKSVSWYQQVLGQGPQFIFQYYEKEERGRGNFPDRFSARQFPNYSSELNVNALLLGDSALYLCASSRRTGVTDTQYFGPGTRLTVL.

The chain carries TRBV29-1 and TRBJ1-2; D is ambiguous. V was clipped by 4 bases and J by 8 bases, with 11 bases between them. The CDR3 is made up of 11 amino acids. Germline CDR1 reads SQVTM; CDR2 reads ANQGSEA. CDR3 protein: CSVAAGGGYTF. In DNA, the CDR3 is TGCAGCGTTGCAGCGGGCGGGGGCTACACCTTC.

This clone was observed a single time. V is TRBV5-8 and J is TRBJ2-1; D remains ambiguous. Germline V lookup: CDR1 SGHTS, CDR2 YDEGEE. The CDR3 sequence is 14 residues long. Deletions cut 0 bases from V and 4 bases from J, with 8 bases between. CDR3 region: CASSLVNNYNEQFF. The CDR3 DNA reads as TGTGCCAGCAGCTTGGTAAACAATTACAATGAGCAGTTCTTC. The whole variable domain, filled in from reference TRBV5-8 and TRBJ2-1, reads EAGVTQSPTHLIKTRGQQATLRCSPISGHTSVYWYQQALGLGLQFLLWYDEGEERNRGNFPPRFSGRQFPNYSSELNVNALELEDSALYLCASSLVNNYNEQFFGPGTRLTVL.

This clone was observed a handful of times. The CDR3 DNA sequence: TGCGCCAGCAGTGAGACCTCCGATAGCAATCAGCCCCAGCATTTT. This translates into CASSETSDSNQPQHF. This rearrangement joins TRBV10-2 to TRBJ1-5; no clear D. There are 15 residues in the CDR3. Trimming took off 2 bases at V and 0 bases at J, with 8 bases between the two ends. Germline V gene sequence: CDR1 WSHSY, CDR2 SAAADI.

J is TRBJ1-1 and V is TRBV2; no reliable D call. Trimming took off 4 bases at V and 0 bases at J, with 9 bases between the two ends. The germline V gene has CDR1 SNHLY and CDR2 FYNNEI. This CDR3 spans 14 amino acids. Here the CDR3 DNA reads TGTGCCAGCAGTGCCCGGGTTATGAACACTGAAGCTTTCTTT. Protein: CASSARVMNTEAFF.

The chain is built from TRBV4-3 and TRBJ1-6, with D perhaps matching TRBD1 (5 bases). Germline lookup yields CDR1 LGHNA and CDR2 YSLEER. The CDR3 extends over 14 amino acids. V was shortened by 4 bases and J by 5 bases, with 9 bases between the two germline ends. This chain's CDR3 is CASSPSGDNSPLHF. CDR3 in DNA: TGCGCCAGCAGCCCCTCGGGGGATAATTCACCCCTCCACTTT.

The genes are TRBV15 and TRBJ2-3, with D possibly called TRBD1 or TRBD2 (6 bases each). Germline values: CDR1 LNHNV, CDR2 YYDKDF (reference sequence). V was pared by 10 bases and J by 6 bases, with 17 bases between. The CDR3 sequence is 13 residues long. CDR3 nucleotide sequence: TGTGCCATCTTGAGAGGGGGGTCCGATACGCAGTATTTT. This codes for CAILRGGSDTQYF.

The V and J genes are TRBV7-6 and TRBJ2-7; TRBD1 agrees at 11 bases. The junction had 3 bases not matched to a gene; V was cut back by 2 bases and J by 3 bases. This CDR3 has 15 amino acids. Germline loops: CDR1 SGHVS, CDR2 FNYEAQ. In DNA form, the CDR3 reads TGTGCCAGCAGCTTACAAGGGACAGGGGGCTACGAGCAGTACTTC. This codes for CASSLQGTGGYEQYF.

The J gene is TRBJ1-5, the V gene TRBV18, with D unresolved. This CDR3 contains 15 residues. Trimming removed 4 bases from V and 1 base from J, with 11 bases in between. CDR1 is KGHSH and CDR2 is LQKENI in the germline V gene. CDR3 amino acids: CASSLGTNSNQPQHF. CDR3 nucleotides: TGTGCCAGCTCACTGGGAACTAACAGCAATCAGCCCCAGCATTTT.

CDR3 bases: TGTGCCAGCAGCCAAAGGCTAGCGGGATGGGGCGAGCAGTACTTC. Translation gives CASSQRLAGWGEQYF. The gene calls are TRBV3-1 (or the pseudogene TRBV3-2) and TRBJ2-7; 9 bases are a match to TRBD2. This CDR3 is built from 15 residues. V shed 2 bases and J 6 bases; nucleotides not matched to a gene: 8. In germline, CDR1 is LGHDT, CDR2 YNNKEL (reference sequence).

Turning to this clone: Other DNA sequences of this sample code for an identical CDR3. The V call is TRBV15, the J call TRBJ2-5; the D gene is possibly TRBD1 (5 bases). The CDR3 sequence is 13 residues long. Germline values: CDR1 LNHNV, CDR2 YYDKDF (reference sequence). V was shortened by 0 bases and J by 4 bases, with 6 bases between the two germline ends. The CDR3 loop reads CATSRDRGETQYF. In nucleotides, the CDR3 is TGTGCCACCAGCAGAGATAGGGGAGAGACCCAGTACTTC.